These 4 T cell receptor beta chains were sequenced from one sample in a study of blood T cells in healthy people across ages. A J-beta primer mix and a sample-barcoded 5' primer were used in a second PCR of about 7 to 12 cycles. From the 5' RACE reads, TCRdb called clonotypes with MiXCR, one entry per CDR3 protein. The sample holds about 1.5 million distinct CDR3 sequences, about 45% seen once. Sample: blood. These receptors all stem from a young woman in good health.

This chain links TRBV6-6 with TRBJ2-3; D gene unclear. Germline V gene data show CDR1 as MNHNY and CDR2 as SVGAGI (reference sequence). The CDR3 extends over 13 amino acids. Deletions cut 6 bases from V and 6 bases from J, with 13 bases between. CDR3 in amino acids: CASSRTLYDTQYF. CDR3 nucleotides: TGTGCCAGCAGCCGAACCTTATATGATACGCAGTATTTT.

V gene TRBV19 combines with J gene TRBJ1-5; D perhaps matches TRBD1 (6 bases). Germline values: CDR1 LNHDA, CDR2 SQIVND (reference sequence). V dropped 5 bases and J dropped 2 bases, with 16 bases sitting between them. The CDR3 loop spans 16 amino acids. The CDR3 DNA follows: TGTGCCAGTAGTGCGACCGGGACACTGGGCAATCAGCCCCAGCATTTT. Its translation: CASSATGTLGNQPQHF.

DNA of the CDR3: TGCAGCGTTGAGGGCCGGGAGGGCTACAATGAGCAGTACTTC. Its protein is CSVEGREGYNEQYF. The rearrangement joins TRBV29-1 to TRBJ2-1; TRBD2 matches at 8 bases. Matching the DNA end better, TRBJ2-7 makes the J call doubtful. This CDR3 is 14 amino acids long. Germline CDR1 and CDR2: SQVTM and ANQGSEA.

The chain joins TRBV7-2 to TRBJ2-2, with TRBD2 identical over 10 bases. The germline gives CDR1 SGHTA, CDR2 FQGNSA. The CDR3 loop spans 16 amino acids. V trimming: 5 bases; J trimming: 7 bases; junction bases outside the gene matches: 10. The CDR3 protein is CASSAPTLAGIGELFF. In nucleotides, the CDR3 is TGTGCCAGCAGCGCGCCTACACTAGCGGGGATCGGGGAGCTGTTTTTT.